The sequence of this T cell receptor (beta chain) was determined in a study of blood T cell repertoires in COVID-19. For the study at large: Samples representing acute and convalescent COVID-19 were sourced from the United States, Italy and Spain.

As processed by the authors: By means of reference gene primer amplification, nucleated cell counts were estimated. Repertoires were generated with immunoSEQ multiplex PCR, while TCRdb's copy carries only in-frame clones and drops some. V and J calls and clone size are those listed in that table; D and trimming were worked out from the DNA. The table has 200,000 to 300,000 clones, roughly 82% seen once. In assigning cohorts, the study relied on participant-reported clinical history. Recovered participants had two consecutive negative NP/OP PCR tests, healthcare professional clearance, or symptom resolution. After removal of 5 bases from V and 0 bases from J, the junction contained 13 bases not matched to a gene. The CDR3 runs to 18 residues. The germline V gene encodes CDR1 SGHTA and CDR2 FQGNSA.

This clonotype was sampled from a woman in her 50s who had recovered from COVID-19. The chain combines TRBV7-2 with TRBJ1-5, with 7 bases matching TRBD1. Sequenced: PBMCs or T cells enriched from blood (not recorded which). CDR3 residues: CASSQTGQNFYSNQPQHF. DNA of the CDR3: TGTGCCAGCAGCCAAACGGGACAGAACTTTTATAGCAATCAGCCCCAGCATTTT.